The 22 T cell receptor beta chains in this list originate from one sample, sequenced in a study of blood T cell repertoires in COVID-19. Only in-frame clones appear in the TCRdb table, and some are missing; sequencing was by immunoSEQ multiplex PCR. The table includes approximately 75,000 clones, roughly 82% detected once. Sequences were obtained from peripheral blood. The source is a woman older than 75 with active or convalescent COVID-19.

This chain links TRBV30 with TRBJ1-5; D is undetermined. Germline CDR1 GTSNPN, CDR2 SVGIG (reference sequence). Trimming cost V 4 bases and J 4 bases, with 11 bases left between them. CDR3 length: 13 residues. CDR3 protein: CAWNPQENQPQHF. The CDR3 DNA is TGTGCCTGGAATCCTCAGGAAAATCAGCCCCAGCATTTT.

This rearrangement joins TRBV5-6 to TRBJ2-7, with TRBD2 identical over 10 bases. The CDR3 runs to 17 residues. CDR1 is SGHDT and CDR2 is YYEEEE in the germline V gene. V lost 0 bases to trimming and J lost 7 bases; unmatched junction nucleotides: 13. The CDR3 loop is CASSLGILASGGGEQYF. The CDR3 coding sequence is TGTGCCAGCAGCTTGGGGATCTTGGCTAGCGGGGGAGGAGAGCAGTACTTC.

This chain connects TRBV25-1 to TRBJ2-5, with TRBD2 matching 7 bases. V lost 4 bases and J lost 3; bases outside the gene matches: 5. The CDR3 spans 14 residues. Germline loops: CDR1 MGHDK, CDR2 SYGVNS. CDR3 loop: CASSVGGIEETQYF. CDR3 DNA: TGTGCCAGCAGTGTCGGGGGGATTGAAGAGACCCAGTACTTC.

V is TRBV4-3 and J is TRBJ2-1, with TRBD1 identical over 11 bases. CDR1 and CDR2 from the germline V gene are LGHNA and YSLEER. J was trimmed by 7 bases and V by 0 bases; bases with no gene match: 8. CDR3 length: 17 residues. The CDR3 region has the DNA TGCGCCAGCAGCCAAGACACGGGACAGGGGGTGACGAATGAGCAGTTCTTC. Protein sequence: CASSQDTGQGVTNEQFF.

V usage is TRBV19 and J usage is TRBJ1-2, with D unresolved. V lost 1 base and J lost 5, with 5 bases in between. Looked up from germline, CDR1 is LNHDA and CDR2 is SQIVND (reference sequence). CDR3 length: 12 residues. This CDR3 is CASSIGQYGYTF. The CDR3 DNA sequence: TGTGCCAGTAGTATAGGACAATATGGCTACACCTTC.

V is TRBV19 and J is TRBJ2-2; 7 bases map to TRBD1. The CDR3 sequence is 17 residues long. After removal of 6 bases from V and 1 base from J, the junction contained 11 bases not matched to a gene. Germline CDR1 is LNHDA and CDR2 is SQIVND (reference sequence). CDR3: CASRFLTGTVNTGELFF. DNA of the CDR3: TGTGCCAGTAGGTTTCTCACCGGGACAGTGAACACCGGGGAGCTGTTTTTT.

The rearrangement links TRBV3-1 (or the pseudogene TRBV3-2) to TRBJ1-4, with no clear D. This CDR3 is built from 16 residues. Looked up from germline, CDR1 is LGHDT and CDR2 is YNNKEL (reference sequence). Trimming removed 5 bases from V and 5 bases from J, with 18 bases in between. The chain's CDR3 is CASSSPTPGRNEKLFF. The CDR3 coding sequence is TGTGCCAGCAGCTCCCCGACCCCCGGGAGAAATGAAAAACTGTTTTTT.

V usage is TRBV21-1 and J usage is TRBJ1-6. TRBV21-1 is recorded as a pseudogene. This CDR3 spans 18 amino acids. This CDR3 is CASSKERRAVGPRPPLHF. DNA for the CDR3: TGTGCCAGCAGCAAAGAACGGAGGGCAGTTGGACCTCGCCCACCCCTCCACTTT.

V usage is TRBV27 and J usage is TRBJ1-1; possibly TRBD1 for D (6 bases). Trimming cost V 3 bases and J 10 bases, with 21 bases left between them. The CDR3 runs to 15 residues. Germline assignment: CDR1 MNHEY and CDR2 SMNVEV (reference sequence). Here the CDR3 reads CASSLAGGANRRAFF. CDR3 DNA sequence: TGTGCCAGCAGTTTGGCGGGGGGCGCCAACCGACGAGCTTTCTTT.

This clone appeared once. This chain uses TRBV18 with TRBJ1-1, with D perhaps TRBD1 (5 bases). With 3 bases removed from V and 3 bases from J, the gap between germline ends came to 14 bases. The CDR3 extends over 15 amino acids. Per the germline V gene, CDR1 is KGHSH and CDR2 is LQKENI. The CDR3 region is CASSPFGRGDTEAFF. DNA for the CDR3: TGTGCCAGCTCACCCTTCGGGCGGGGGGACACTGAAGCTTTCTTT.

To note about this clone: The sample carries other DNA sequences with the same CDR3. This chain joins TRBV9 and TRBJ1-1; no firm D call. Per germline, CDR1 SGDLS and CDR2 YYNGEE. The CDR3 length is 13 residues. V lost 0 bases to trimming and J lost 2 bases, with 5 bases between them. The CDR3 spells CASSVARNTEAFF. The CDR3 DNA is TGTGCCAGCAGCGTAGCCAGAAACACTGAAGCTTTCTTT.

The chain recombines TRBV5-1 with TRBJ1-2, with 7 bases that match TRBD1. V gave up 0 bases and J gave up 4 bases; unmatched junction bases: 9. This CDR3 region has 16 residues. From germline, CDR1 is SGHRS and CDR2 YFSETQ. The DNA for the CDR3 is TGCGCCAGCAGCTTGGAGGCTGCAGGGGGGTTCTATGGCTACACCTTC. Residues: CASSLEAAGGFYGYTF.

The chain carries TRBV6-4 and TRBJ2-5, with 9 bases lining up with TRBD2. V shed 11 bases and J 2 bases; nucleotides not matched to a gene: 15. The CDR3 covers 16 residues. CDR1 is MRHNA, CDR2 SNTAGT, per germline. CDR3 protein: CAGITFSGGLQETQYF. CDR3 in DNA: TGTGCCGGCATTACCTTTAGCGGGGGCCTGCAAGAGACCCAGTACTTC.

The V gene is TRBV7-2, the J gene TRBJ2-2; the match to TRBD1 covers 7 bases. The CDR3 consists of 14 residues. V shed 5 bases, J shed 4 bases, and the junction held 4 bases outside the gene matches. Germline V gene sequence: CDR1 SGHTA, CDR2 FQGNSA. The CDR3 protein is CASSPWDSTGELFF. Written as DNA, the CDR3 is TGTGCCAGCAGCCCCTGGGACAGCACCGGGGAGCTGTTTTTT.

This clone was detected only once. The genes are TRBV10-3 and TRBJ1-5; 9 bases agree with TRBD1. CDR1 and CDR2 (germline): ENHRY, SYGVKD. V lost 4 bases, J lost 1 base, and 5 bases stayed unmatched. The CDR3 contains 16 residues. As DNA, the CDR3 is TGTGCCATCAGTGCCGGGACAGGGACGAGCAATCAGCCCCAGCATTTT. The encoded protein is CAISAGTGTSNQPQHF.

This sequence joins TRBV4-1 and TRBJ1-4; TRBD1 aligns across 7 bases. Trimming cost V 4 bases and J 4 bases; bases outside gene matches: 6. Germline assignment: CDR1 MGHRA and CDR2 YSYEKL. The CDR3 covers 15 residues. This chain's CDR3 is CASSRFRDSNEKLFF. CDR3 DNA: TGCGCCAGCAGCCGCTTCCGGGACAGTAATGAAAAACTGTTTTTT.

This clone occurred a few times. V usage is TRBV6-4 and J usage is TRBJ1-4; the D gene is possibly TRBD1 (6 bases). Per the germline V gene, CDR1 is MRHNA and CDR2 is SNTAGT. There are 16 residues in the CDR3. The ends were cut back, 5 bases at V and 0 bases at J, with 13 bases in the middle. Here the CDR3 reads CASSLQQGSTNEKLFF. CDR3 bases: TGTGCCAGCAGTCTACAACAGGGCTCAACTAATGAAAAACTGTTTTTT.

The chain couples TRBV2 to TRBJ2-5; D is unclear. V dropped 5 bases and J dropped 2 bases, with 12 bases sitting between them. CDR1 SNHLY and CDR2 FYNNEI come from the germline V gene. There are 14 residues in the CDR3. CDR3 protein: CASSFNRYQETQYF. The CDR3 DNA follows: TGTGCCAGCAGTTTTAACAGATATCAAGAGACCCAGTACTTC.

The chain is built from TRBV30 and TRBJ1-2; perhaps TRBD1 as D (6 bases). CDR3 length: 13 residues. CDR1 GTSNPN and CDR2 SVGIG come from the germline V gene (reference sequence). Trimming stripped 0 bases from V and 2 bases from J, with 7 bases between. This CDR3 is CAWSVTGNYGYTF. As DNA, the CDR3 is TGTGCCTGGAGTGTTACAGGGAACTATGGCTACACCTTC.

The chain links TRBV7-2 to TRBJ2-1; D ambiguous. The CDR3 extends over 11 amino acids. V was pared by 4 bases and J by 9 bases, with 7 bases between. CDR1 SGHTA and CDR2 FQGNSA come from the germline V gene. The DNA of the CDR3 is TGTGCCAGCAGCTACGGTGGTGAGCAGTTCTTC. Its translation: CASSYGGEQFF.

CDR3 in amino acids: CASSVGTAYGYTF. Here the CDR3 DNA reads TGTGCCAGCAGCGTAGGGACAGCTTACGGCTACACCTTC. The chain couples TRBV5-4 to TRBJ1-2; 7 positions match TRBD1. In germline, CDR1 is SGHNT, CDR2 YYREEE (reference sequence). V trimming: 4 bases; J trimming: 8 bases; junction bases outside the gene matches: 8. The CDR3 has 13 residues.

This chain uses TRBV2 with TRBJ1-2; tentative D call: TRBD1 (6 bases). The CDR3 length is 15 residues. Germline CDR1 SNHLY, CDR2 FYNNEI. Trimming pared 5 bases from V and 3 bases from J, leaving 16 bases between. The CDR3, as DNA: TGTGCCAGCAGTTCTTCAATGGGGACATACTATGGCTACACCTTC. It codes for CASSSSMGTYYGYTF.